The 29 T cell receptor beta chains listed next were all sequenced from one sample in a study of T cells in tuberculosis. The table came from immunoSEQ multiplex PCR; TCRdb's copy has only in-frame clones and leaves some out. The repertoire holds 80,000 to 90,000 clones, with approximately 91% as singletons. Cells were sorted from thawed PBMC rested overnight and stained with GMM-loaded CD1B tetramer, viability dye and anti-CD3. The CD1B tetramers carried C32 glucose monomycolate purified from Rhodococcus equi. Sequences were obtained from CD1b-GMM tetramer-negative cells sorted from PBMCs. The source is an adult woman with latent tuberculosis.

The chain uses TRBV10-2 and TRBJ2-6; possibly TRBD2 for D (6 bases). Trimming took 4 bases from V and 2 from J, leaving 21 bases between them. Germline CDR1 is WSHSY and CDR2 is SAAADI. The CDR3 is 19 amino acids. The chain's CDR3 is CASSGIGGMGRAGANVLTF. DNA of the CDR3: TGCGCCAGCAGTGGAATCGGGGGTATGGGCCGGGCTGGGGCCAACGTCCTGACTTTC.

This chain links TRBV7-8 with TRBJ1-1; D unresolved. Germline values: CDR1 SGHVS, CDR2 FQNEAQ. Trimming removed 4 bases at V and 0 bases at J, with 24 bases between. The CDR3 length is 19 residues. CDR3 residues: CASSSLRSGIFHMNTEAFF. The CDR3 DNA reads TGTGCCAGCAGCTCTCTGCGGAGCGGCATCTTCCATATGAACACTGAAGCTTTCTTT.

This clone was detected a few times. CDR3 nucleotide sequence: TGTGCCAGCAGCTTAGCAGACCTAGCGGGGGGGCTCCCAGATACGCAGTATTTT. Its protein is CASSLADLAGGLPDTQYF. The chain carries TRBV7-9 and TRBJ2-3, with TRBD2 identical over 12 bases. CDR3 length: 18 amino acids. Trimming cost V 0 bases and J 4 bases; bases outside gene matches: 8. CDR1 is SEHNR and CDR2 is FQNEAQ in the germline V gene (reference sequence).

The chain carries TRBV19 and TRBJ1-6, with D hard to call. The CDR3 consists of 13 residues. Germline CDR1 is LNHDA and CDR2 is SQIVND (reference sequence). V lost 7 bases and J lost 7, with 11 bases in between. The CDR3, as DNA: TGTGCCAGTACCCCGGCGGCGAATTCACCCCTCCACTTT. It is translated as CASTPAANSPLHF.

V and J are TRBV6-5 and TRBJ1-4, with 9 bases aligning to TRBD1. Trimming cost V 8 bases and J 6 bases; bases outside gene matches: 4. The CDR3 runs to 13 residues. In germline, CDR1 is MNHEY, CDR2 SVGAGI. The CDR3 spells CASHTGGDEKLFF. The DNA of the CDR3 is TGTGCCAGCCATACAGGGGGCGATGAAAAACTGTTTTTT.

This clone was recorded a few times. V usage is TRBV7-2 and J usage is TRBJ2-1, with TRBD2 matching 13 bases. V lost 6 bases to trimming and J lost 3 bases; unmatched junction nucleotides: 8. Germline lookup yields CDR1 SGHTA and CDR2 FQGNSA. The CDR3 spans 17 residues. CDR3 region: CASSPAGTSGIYNEQFF. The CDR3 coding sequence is TGTGCCAGCAGTCCAGCTGGGACTAGCGGGATCTACAATGAGCAGTTCTTC.

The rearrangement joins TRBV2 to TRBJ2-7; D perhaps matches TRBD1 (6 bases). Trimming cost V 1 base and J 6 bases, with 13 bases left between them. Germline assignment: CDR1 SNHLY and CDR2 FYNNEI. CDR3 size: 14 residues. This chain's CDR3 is CASSEVQGFGEQYV. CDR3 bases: TGTGCCAGCAGTGAAGTGCAGGGGTTCGGCGAGCAGTACGTC.

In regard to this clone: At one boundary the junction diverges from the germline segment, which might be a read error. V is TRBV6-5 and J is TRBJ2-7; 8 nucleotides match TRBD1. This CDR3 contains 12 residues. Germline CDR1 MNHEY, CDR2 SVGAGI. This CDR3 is CASRDRSYEQCF. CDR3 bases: TGTGCCAGTCGGGACAGGAGCTACGAGCAGTGCTTC.

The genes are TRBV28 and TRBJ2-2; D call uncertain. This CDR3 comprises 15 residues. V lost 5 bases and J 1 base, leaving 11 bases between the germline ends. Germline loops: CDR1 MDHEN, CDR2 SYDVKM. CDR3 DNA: TGTGCCAGCAGTCCCAATCCCGGGAACACCGGGGAGCTGTTTTTT. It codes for CASSPNPGNTGELFF.

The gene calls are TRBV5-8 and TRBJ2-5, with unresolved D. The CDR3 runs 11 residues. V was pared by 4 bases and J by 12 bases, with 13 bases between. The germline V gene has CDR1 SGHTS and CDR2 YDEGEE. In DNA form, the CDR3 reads TGTGCCAGCAGCGTAGACAAACCCGAGTACTTC. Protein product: CASSVDKPEYF.

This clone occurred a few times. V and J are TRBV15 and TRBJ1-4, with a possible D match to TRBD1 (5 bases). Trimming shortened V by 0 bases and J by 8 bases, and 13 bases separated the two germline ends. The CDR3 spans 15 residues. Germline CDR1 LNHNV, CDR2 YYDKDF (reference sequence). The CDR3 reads CATSRDKTAREKLFF. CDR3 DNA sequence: TGTGCCACCAGCAGAGATAAGACAGCAAGGGAAAAACTGTTTTTT.

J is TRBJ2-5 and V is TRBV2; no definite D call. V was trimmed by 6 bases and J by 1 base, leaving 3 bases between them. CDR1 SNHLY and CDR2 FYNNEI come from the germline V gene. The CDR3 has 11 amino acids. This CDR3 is CASSLQETQYF. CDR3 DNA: TGTGCCAGCAGCCTCCAAGAGACCCAGTACTTC.

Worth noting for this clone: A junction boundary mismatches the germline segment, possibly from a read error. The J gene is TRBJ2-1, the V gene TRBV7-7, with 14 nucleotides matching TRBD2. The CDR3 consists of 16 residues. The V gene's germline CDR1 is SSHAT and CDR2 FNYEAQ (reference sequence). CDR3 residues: CASSQSGTSGGNEQFF. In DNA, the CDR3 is TGTGCTAGCAGCCAGTCTGGGACTAGCGGGGGCAATGAGCAGTTCTTC.

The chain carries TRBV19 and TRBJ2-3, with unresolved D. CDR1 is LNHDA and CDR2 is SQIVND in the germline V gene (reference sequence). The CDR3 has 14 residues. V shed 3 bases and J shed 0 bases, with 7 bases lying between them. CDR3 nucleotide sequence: TGTGCCAGTAGTATGCAGACTAGCACAGATACGCAGTATTTT. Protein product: CASSMQTSTDTQYF.

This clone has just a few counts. The DNA of the CDR3 is TGCGCCAGCAGCCAAGCACAGGGGGCGGTTGGCTACACCTTC. This codes for CASSQAQGAVGYTF. J is TRBJ1-2 and V is TRBV4-3; 9 positions agree with TRBD1. The CDR3 contains 14 residues. In germline, CDR1 is LGHNA, CDR2 YSLEER. V was clipped by 1 base and J by 7 bases; unmatched bases: 4.

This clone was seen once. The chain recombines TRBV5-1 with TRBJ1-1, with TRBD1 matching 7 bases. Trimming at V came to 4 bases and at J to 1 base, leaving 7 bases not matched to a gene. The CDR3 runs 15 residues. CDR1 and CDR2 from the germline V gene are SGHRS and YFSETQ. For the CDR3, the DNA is TGCGCCAGCAGCCGCGAGGGACAGCAGAACACTGAAGCTTTCTTT. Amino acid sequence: CASSREGQQNTEAFF.

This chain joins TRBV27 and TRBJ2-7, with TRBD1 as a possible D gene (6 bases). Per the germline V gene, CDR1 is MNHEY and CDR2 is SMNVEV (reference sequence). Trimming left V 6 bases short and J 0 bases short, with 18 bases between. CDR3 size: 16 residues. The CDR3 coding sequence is TGTGCCAGCAGCCCCCGTGGGGGCAGCTACTCCTACGAGCAGTACTTC. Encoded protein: CASSPRGGSYSYEQYF.

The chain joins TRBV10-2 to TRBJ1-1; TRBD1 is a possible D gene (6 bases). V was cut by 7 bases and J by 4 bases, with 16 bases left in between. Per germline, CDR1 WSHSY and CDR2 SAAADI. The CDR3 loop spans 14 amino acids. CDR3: CASTLGGVATEAFF. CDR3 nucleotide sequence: TGCGCCAGCACCCTAGGGGGGGTGGCCACTGAAGCTTTCTTT.

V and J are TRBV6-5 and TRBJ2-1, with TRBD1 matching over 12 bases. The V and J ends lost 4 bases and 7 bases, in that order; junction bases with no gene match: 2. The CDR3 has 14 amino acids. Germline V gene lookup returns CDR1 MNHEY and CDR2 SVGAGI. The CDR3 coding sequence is TGTGCCAGCAGTTGGGGACAGGGGGCGAATGAGCAGTTCTTC. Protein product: CASSWGQGANEQFF.

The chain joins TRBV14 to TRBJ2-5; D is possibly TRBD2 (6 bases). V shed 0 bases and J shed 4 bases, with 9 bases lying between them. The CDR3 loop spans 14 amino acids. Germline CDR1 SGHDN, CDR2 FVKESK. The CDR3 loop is CASSQDWGGETQYF. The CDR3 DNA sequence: TGTGCCAGCAGCCAAGATTGGGGAGGAGAGACCCAGTACTTC. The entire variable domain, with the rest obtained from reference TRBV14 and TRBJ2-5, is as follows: EAGVTQFPSHSVIEKGQTVTLRCDPISGHDNLYWYRRVMGKEIKFLLHFVKESKQDESGMPNNRFLAERTGGTYSTLKVQPAELEDSGVYFCASSQDWGGETQYFGPGTRLLVL.

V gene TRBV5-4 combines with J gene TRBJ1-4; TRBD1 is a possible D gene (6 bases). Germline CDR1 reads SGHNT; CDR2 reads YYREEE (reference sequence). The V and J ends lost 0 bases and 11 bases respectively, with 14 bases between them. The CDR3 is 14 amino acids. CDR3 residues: CASSLGGGRDKLFF. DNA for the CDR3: TGTGCCAGCAGCTTGGGTGGGGGCCGGGATAAACTGTTTTTT.

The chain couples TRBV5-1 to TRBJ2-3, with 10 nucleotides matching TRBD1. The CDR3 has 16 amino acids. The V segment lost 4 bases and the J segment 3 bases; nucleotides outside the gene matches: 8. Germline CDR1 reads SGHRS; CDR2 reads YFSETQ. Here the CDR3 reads CASSPRGTGVTDTQYF. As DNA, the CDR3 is TGCGCCAGCAGCCCTCGGGGGACAGGGGTAACAGATACGCAGTATTTT. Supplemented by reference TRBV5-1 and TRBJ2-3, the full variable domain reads KAGVTQTPRYLIKTRGQQVTLSCSPISGHRSVSWYQQTPGQGLQFLFEYFSETQRNKGNFPGRFSGRQFSNSRSEMNVSTLELGDSALYLCASSPRGTGVTDTQYFGPGTRLTVL.

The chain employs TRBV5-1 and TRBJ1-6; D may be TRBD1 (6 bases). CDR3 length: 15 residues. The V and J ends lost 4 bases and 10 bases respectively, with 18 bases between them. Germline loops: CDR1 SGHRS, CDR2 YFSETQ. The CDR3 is CASSVAQGTRSPLHF. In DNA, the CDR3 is TGCGCCAGCAGCGTGGCACAGGGTACCAGATCACCCCTCCACTTT.

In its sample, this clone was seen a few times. This chain's CDR3 is CASSLGQENSPLHF. DNA of the CDR3: TGTGCCAGCAGCTTGGGACAGGAGAATTCACCCCTCCACTTT. The genes are TRBV7-2 and TRBJ1-6, with 8 positions matching TRBD1. Per the germline V gene, CDR1 is SGHTA and CDR2 is FQGNSA. This CDR3 spans 14 amino acids. The junction had 2 bases not matched to a gene; V was cut back by 3 bases and J by 7 bases.

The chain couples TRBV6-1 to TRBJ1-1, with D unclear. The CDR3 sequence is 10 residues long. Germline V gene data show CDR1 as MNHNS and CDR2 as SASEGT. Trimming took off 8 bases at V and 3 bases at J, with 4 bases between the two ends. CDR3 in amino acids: CASRDTEAFF. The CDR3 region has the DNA TGTGCCAGCCGGGACACTGAAGCTTTCTTT.

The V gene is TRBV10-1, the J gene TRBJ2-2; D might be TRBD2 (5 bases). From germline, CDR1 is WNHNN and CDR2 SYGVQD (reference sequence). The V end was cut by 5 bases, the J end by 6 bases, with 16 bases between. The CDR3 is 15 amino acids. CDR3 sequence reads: CASSPTSRWAGELFF. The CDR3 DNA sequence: TGCGCCAGCAGTCCAACTAGTCGCTGGGCCGGGGAGCTGTTTTTT.

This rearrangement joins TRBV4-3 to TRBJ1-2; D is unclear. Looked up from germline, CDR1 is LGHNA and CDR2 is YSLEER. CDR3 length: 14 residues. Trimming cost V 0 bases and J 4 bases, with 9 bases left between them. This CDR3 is CASSQERNSYGYTF. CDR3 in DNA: TGCGCCAGCAGCCAAGAAAGGAACAGCTATGGCTACACCTTC.

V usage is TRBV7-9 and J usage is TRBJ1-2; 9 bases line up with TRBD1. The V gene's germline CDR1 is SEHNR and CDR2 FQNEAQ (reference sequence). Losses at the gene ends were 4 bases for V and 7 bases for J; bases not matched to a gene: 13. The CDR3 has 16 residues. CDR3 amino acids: CASSSDLGTGRSGYTF. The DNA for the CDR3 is TGTGCCAGCAGCTCCGACCTCGGGACAGGGAGGTCTGGCTACACCTTC.

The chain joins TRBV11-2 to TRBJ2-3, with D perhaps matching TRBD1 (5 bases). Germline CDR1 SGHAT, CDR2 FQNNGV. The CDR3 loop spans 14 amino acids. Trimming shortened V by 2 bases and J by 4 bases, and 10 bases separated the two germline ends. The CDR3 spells CASSLSGAPDTQYF. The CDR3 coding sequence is TGTGCCAGCAGCTTAAGTGGGGCGCCAGATACGCAGTATTTT.